One sample yielded the 23 T cell receptor beta chains listed below, sequenced in a study of blood T cell repertoires in COVID-19. Some clones are missing from TCRdb's copy, which holds only in-frame ones; the method was immunoSEQ multiplex PCR. The table has roughly 120,000 clones, over 80% seen once; the top ten hold 2% to 2.5%. Sequencing was performed on peripheral blood. The receptors originated from a young man with acute or convalescent COVID-19.

The chain couples TRBV6-5 to TRBJ2-7; maybe TRBD1 (6 bases). V was shortened by 6 bases and J by 4 bases, with 19 bases between the two germline ends. CDR1 MNHEY and CDR2 SVGAGI come from the germline V gene. The CDR3 extends over 15 amino acids. The chain's CDR3 is CASSSPHGGGYEQYF. CDR3 bases: TGTGCCAGCAGCTCCCCCCATGGGGGCGGGTACGAGCAGTACTTC.

The rearrangement uses TRBV5-1 and TRBJ2-2; TRBD1 matches 12 bases. This CDR3 has 16 amino acids. Germline-derived CDR1 and CDR2 are SGHRS and YFSETQ. Trimming at V came to 4 bases and at J to 9 bases, leaving 10 bases not matched to a gene. Here the CDR3 reads CASSEPGQGALRELFF. CDR3 in DNA: TGCGCCAGCAGCGAACCGGGACAGGGGGCACTGCGGGAGCTGTTTTTT.

The chain has TRBV9 and TRBJ2-7, with 11 bases aligning to TRBD2. The CDR3 consists of 17 residues. V was clipped by 0 bases and J by 0 bases; unmatched bases: 5. The germline CDR1 and CDR2 sequences are SGDLS and YYNGEE. This CDR3 reads CASSVEAGTSGSYEQYF. CDR3 nucleotides: TGTGCCAGCAGCGTAGAAGCCGGGACTAGCGGCTCCTACGAGCAGTACTTC.

The V and J genes are TRBV4-3 and TRBJ1-6; 7 nucleotides agree with TRBD1. Germline CDR1 and CDR2: LGHNA and YSLEER. The CDR3 spans 14 residues. V lost 0 bases to trimming and J lost 9 bases; unmatched junction nucleotides: 2. CDR3 sequence reads: CASSQESGGSPLHF. The CDR3 DNA reads as TGCGCCAGCAGCCAAGAATCAGGGGGTTCACCCCTCCACTTT.

The chain is built from TRBV12-5 and TRBJ2-2; D not certain. The CDR3 contains 16 residues. The V end was cut by 0 bases, the J end by 5 bases, with 13 bases between. Germline lookup yields CDR1 LGHNT and CDR2 FRNRAP. The CDR3 DNA sequence: TGTGCTAGTGGTTTGGTACTTGCAGGTGGGACCGGGGAGCTGTTTTTT. Protein sequence: CASGLVLAGGTGELFF.

The J gene is TRBJ1-2, the V gene TRBV3-1 (or the pseudogene TRBV3-2); 8 positions agree with TRBD1. Germline-derived CDR1 and CDR2 are LGHDT and YNNKEL (reference sequence). The CDR3 is 14 residues long. V lost 6 bases, J lost 3 bases, and 6 bases stayed unmatched. The CDR3 region has the DNA TGTGCCAGCAGTGCACAGGGGGTAGACTATGGCTACACCTTC. Its protein is CASSAQGVDYGYTF.

J is TRBJ2-7 and V is TRBV10-3, with 10 nucleotides matching TRBD2. This CDR3 spans 15 amino acids. With 2 bases clipped from V and 6 bases from J, the junction kept 7 bases outside the gene matches. CDR1 is ENHRY and CDR2 is SYGVKD in the germline V gene. The CDR3 protein is CAISEGLAGVPEQYV. The CDR3 DNA is TGTGCCATCAGTGAGGGGCTAGCGGGAGTACCCGAGCAGTACGTC.

The genes are TRBV19 and TRBJ1-1; TRBD1 agrees at 9 bases. V was pared by 5 bases and J by 4 bases, with 5 bases of the junction left unmatched. Germline V lookup: CDR1 LNHDA, CDR2 SQIVND (reference sequence). This CDR3 is built from 14 residues. DNA for the CDR3: TGTGCCAGTAGTCCCGGGACAGGGCTCACTGAAGCTTTCTTT. This sequence encodes CASSPGTGLTEAFF.

As for this clone: Other nucleotide sequences in the sample specify the same CDR3. This sequence joins TRBV6-5 and TRBJ1-6; D may be TRBD1 (6 bases). There are 14 residues in the CDR3. CDR1 MNHEY and CDR2 SVGAGI come from the germline V gene. V lost 1 base and J lost 9, with 10 bases in between. The CDR3 here is CASSYLQGSSPLHF. The DNA for the CDR3 is TGTGCCAGCAGTTACTTGCAGGGGAGTTCACCCCTCCACTTT.

The rearrangement joins TRBV7-3 to TRBJ2-2; 9 bases line up with TRBD2. The CDR3 has 15 residues. Losses at the gene ends were 2 bases for V and 3 bases for J; bases not matched to a gene: 1. Germline V lookup: CDR1 SGHTA, CDR2 FQGTGA. The CDR3 protein is CASSLLAGDTGELFF. The CDR3 DNA reads TGTGCCAGCAGCTTATTAGCGGGAGACACCGGGGAGCTGTTTTTT.

The chain couples TRBV5-1 to TRBJ2-6, with a possible D match to TRBD1 (5 bases). The V end lost 4 bases, the J end lost 0 bases, and 11 bases lay between the germline ends. CDR1 is SGHRS and CDR2 is YFSETQ in the germline V gene. CDR3 length equals 16 residues. CDR3 amino acids: CASSPQAGSGANVLTF. The CDR3 region has the DNA TGCGCCAGCAGCCCACAGGCTGGCTCTGGGGCCAACGTCCTGACTTTC.

The rearrangement joins TRBV19 to TRBJ1-6, with a possible D match to TRBD1 (5 bases). V was shortened by 3 bases and J by 10 bases, with 16 bases between the two germline ends. The CDR3 spans 15 residues. The germline V gene encodes CDR1 LNHDA and CDR2 SQIVND (reference sequence). The chain's CDR3 is CASSMGHQKGSPLHF. The CDR3 region has the DNA TGTGCCAGTAGTATGGGGCATCAAAAGGGCTCACCCCTCCACTTT.

This clone was counted between two and nine times. The chain joins TRBV4-2 to TRBJ1-2; 10 bases map to TRBD1. Germline V gene sequence: CDR1 LGHNA, CDR2 YNFKEQ. The CDR3 covers 15 residues. With V trimmed by 4 bases and J by 6 bases, 8 bases remained unmatched. The CDR3 spells CASSLGTGTGDGYTF. The CDR3 coding sequence is TGTGCCAGCAGCCTTGGAACCGGGACAGGGGATGGCTACACCTTC.

The rearrangement uses TRBV7-9 and TRBJ1-4; D is undetermined. CDR1 and CDR2 (germline): SEHNR, FQNEAQ (reference sequence). The CDR3 is made up of 14 amino acids. Trimming removed 5 bases at V and 5 bases at J, with 12 bases between. In DNA, the CDR3 is TGTGCCAGCAGCCCACTCGTGACAAATGAAAAACTGTTTTTT. This encodes CASSPLVTNEKLFF.

The rearrangement links TRBV5-3 to TRBJ1-2; 8 nucleotides line up with TRBD1. Being an ORF, TRBV5-3 has a function that is uncertain. V lost 5 bases, J lost 4 bases, and 7 bases stayed unmatched. This CDR3 has 14 residues. CDR3 amino acids: CARRPQGAFYGYTF. The CDR3 region has the DNA TGTGCCAGAAGACCTCAGGGGGCATTCTATGGCTACACCTTC.

This clone was seen once. V usage is TRBV27 and J usage is TRBJ1-2; 7 bases match TRBD1. CDR1 is MNHEY, CDR2 SMNVEV, per germline (reference sequence). The CDR3 spans 13 residues. V dropped 3 bases and J dropped 8; count of bases not matched to a gene: 6. CDR3 sequence reads: CASSLYRGGGYTF. CDR3 nucleotides: TGTGCCAGCAGTTTGTACAGGGGTGGAGGCTACACCTTC.

The chain joins TRBV5-8 to TRBJ2-1; no definite D call. Trimming removed 1 base at V and 4 bases at J, with 3 bases between. The CDR3 is made up of 12 amino acids. CDR1 and CDR2 from the germline V gene are SGHTS and YDEGEE. For the CDR3, the DNA is TGTGCCAGCAGCTTGCGGTACAATGAGCAGTTCTTC. Translated, it gives CASSLRYNEQFF.

The chain combines TRBV2 with TRBJ2-1, with 8 positions matching TRBD1. Germline lookup yields CDR1 SNHLY and CDR2 FYNNEI. The CDR3 runs to 14 residues. With V trimmed by 2 bases and J by 7 bases, 4 bases remained unmatched. DNA of the CDR3: TGTGCCAGCAGTGAATACAGGGGGTCGAATGAGCAGTTCTTC. It encodes CASSEYRGSNEQFF.

The rearrangement joins TRBV7-9 to TRBJ2-2; D call uncertain. CDR1 and CDR2 (germline): SEHNR, FQNEAQ (reference sequence). V shed 5 bases and J shed 4 bases, with 11 bases lying between them. The CDR3 consists of 14 residues. The DNA for the CDR3 is TGTGCCAGCAGCCCCGTGCTCGGCACCGGGGAGCTGTTTTTT. Protein product: CASSPVLGTGELFF.

CDR3: CARSPLVGGLPFYEQYV. In DNA, the CDR3 is TGTGCCAGAAGCCCCCTCGTGGGGGGACTCCCTTTCTACGAGCAGTACGTC. The rearrangement uses TRBV7-5 and TRBJ2-7; the table's D call, TRBD2, has no DNA check behind it. TRBV7-5 is given as a pseudogene. There are 17 residues in the CDR3.

The chain combines TRBV5-5 with TRBJ2-1; D unresolved. This CDR3 is 15 amino acids long. Trimming stripped 0 bases from V and 0 bases from J, with 7 bases between. Germline CDR1 SGHKS, CDR2 YYEKEE (reference sequence). This chain's CDR3 is CASSLAASSYNEQFF. The DNA of the CDR3 is TGTGCCAGCAGCTTGGCTGCGAGCTCCTACAATGAGCAGTTCTTC.

This chain connects TRBV5-1 to TRBJ2-3, with 7 bases matching TRBD2. The ends lost 0 bases at V and 2 bases at J; junction bases unmatched: 6. This CDR3 region has 16 residues. The V gene's germline CDR1 is SGHRS and CDR2 YFSETQ. The CDR3 here is CASSLGASGNTDTQYF. In DNA, the CDR3 is TGCGCCAGCAGCTTGGGGGCTAGCGGAAACACAGATACGCAGTATTTT.

This rearrangement joins TRBV2 to TRBJ2-7; D is perhaps TRBD1 (6 bases). V gave up 2 bases and J gave up 3 bases, with 14 bases separating them. Germline CDR1 and CDR2: SNHLY and FYNNEI. The CDR3 covers 15 residues. CDR3 residues: CASSEWVGQLYEQYF. CDR3 nucleotides: TGTGCCAGCAGTGAATGGGTGGGACAACTCTACGAGCAGTACTTC.